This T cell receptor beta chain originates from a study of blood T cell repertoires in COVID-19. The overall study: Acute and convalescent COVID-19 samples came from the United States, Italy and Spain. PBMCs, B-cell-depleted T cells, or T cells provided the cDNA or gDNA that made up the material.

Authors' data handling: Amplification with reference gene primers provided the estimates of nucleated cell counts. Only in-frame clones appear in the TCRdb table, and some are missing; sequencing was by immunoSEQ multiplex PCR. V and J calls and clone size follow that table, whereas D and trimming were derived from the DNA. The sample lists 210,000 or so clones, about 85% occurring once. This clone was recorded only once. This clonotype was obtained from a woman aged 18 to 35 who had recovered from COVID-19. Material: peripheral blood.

In DNA form, the CDR3 reads TGCAGCGTTGAACTCTCGGGACAGGGGACCAAGTACGAGCAGTACTTC. The encoded protein is CSVELSGQGTKYEQYF. V gene TRBV29-1 combines with J gene TRBJ2-7; 10 bases map to TRBD1. Germline V gene sequence: CDR1 SQVTM, CDR2 ANQGSEA. The CDR3 sequence is 16 residues long. With 2 bases clipped from V and 4 bases from J, the junction kept 11 bases outside the gene matches.